The next 23 T cell receptor beta chains were all read from a single sample in a study of blood T cell repertoires in COVID-19. Produced via immunoSEQ multiplex PCR; TCRdb's table is partial and in-frame only. The sample shows some 100,000 clones, 85% to 90% of them seen only once. The sequenced material came from peripheral blood. The receptors shown here come from a human donor in a cohort sampled during active COVID-19.

The table lists this clone with a count of one. The chain is built from TRBV7-2 and TRBJ2-1; D is perhaps TRBD1 (5 bases). Trimming shortened V by 5 bases and J by 0 bases, and 14 bases separated the two germline ends. This CDR3 spans 16 amino acids. Germline V CDR1 and CDR2: SGHTA, FQGNSA. The CDR3 loop reads CASSLDRLNSYNEQFF. The CDR3 DNA sequence: TGTGCCAGCAGCCTCGACAGACTCAACTCCTACAATGAGCAGTTCTTC.

V gene TRBV7-3 combines with J gene TRBJ2-2; 7 bases are shared with TRBD2. Germline V gene data show CDR1 as SGHTA and CDR2 as FQGTGA. J gave up 3 bases and V 5 bases, and 9 bases lay outside the gene matches. The CDR3 runs to 16 residues. CDR3 DNA sequence: TGTGCCAGCAGCCCCCAGGGAGGGACGTACACCGGGGAGCTGTTTTTT. It specifies CASSPQGGTYTGELFF. Together with reference TRBV7-3 and TRBJ2-2, the CDR3 gives the full variable domain: GAGVSQTPSNKVTEKGKYVELRCDPISGHTALYWYRQSLGQGPEFLIYFQGTGAADDSGLPNDRFFAVRPEGSVSTLKIQRTERGDSAVYLCASSPQGGTYTGELFFGEGSRLTVL.

The gene calls are TRBV6-1 and TRBJ2-7, with TRBD2 as a possible D gene (6 bases). Germline V gene data show CDR1 as MNHNS and CDR2 as SASEGT. This CDR3 spans 14 amino acids. V lost 1 base and J 3 bases, leaving 10 bases between the germline ends. In DNA, the CDR3 is TGTGCCAGCAGTGAAGGCTCGGGGGTCTACGAGCAGTACTTC. It encodes CASSEGSGVYEQYF.

The V call is TRBV20-1, the J call TRBJ2-5, with TRBD1 matching 11 bases. CDR1 DFQATT and CDR2 SNEGSKA come from the germline V gene (reference sequence). The CDR3 contains 14 residues. Losses at the gene ends were 3 bases for V and 5 bases for J; bases not matched to a gene: 5. The CDR3 protein is CSASPGQGGETQYF. CDR3 sequence (DNA): TGCAGTGCTAGTCCGGGACAGGGGGGGGAGACCCAGTACTTC.

The chain employs TRBV3-1 (or the pseudogene TRBV3-2) and TRBJ2-1, with a weak D call TRBD2 (6 bases). Germline V gene lookup returns CDR1 LGHDT and CDR2 YNNKEL (reference sequence). The CDR3 extends over 13 amino acids. Trimming stripped 3 bases from V and 8 bases from J, with 11 bases between. Written as DNA, the CDR3 is TGTGCCAGCAGCCATGGATGGGGGGATGAGCAGTTCTTC. Its translation is CASSHGWGDEQFF.

The chain combines TRBV2 with TRBJ1-1; TRBD1 is a possible D gene (5 bases). Germline V gene sequence: CDR1 SNHLY, CDR2 FYNNEI. CDR3 length: 14 amino acids. With 2 bases removed from V and 1 base from J, the gap between germline ends came to 8 bases. CDR3 nucleotides: TGTGCCAGCAGTGAAATGGGGCGGAACACTGAAGCTTTCTTT. Protein sequence: CASSEMGRNTEAFF.

A single count supports this clone. The chain couples TRBV7-2 to TRBJ2-1; TRBD1 might be the D (6 bases). The germline gives CDR1 SGHTA, CDR2 FQGNSA. V shed 5 bases and J shed 4 bases, with 15 bases lying between them. This CDR3 is 15 amino acids long. The DNA for the CDR3 is TGTGCCAGCAGCCAGCGGACAGCCCATTACAATGAGCAGTTCTTC. Amino acids: CASSQRTAHYNEQFF.

V gene TRBV7-8 combines with J gene TRBJ1-2; D gene unclear. CDR1 and CDR2 (germline): SGHVS, FQNEAQ. The CDR3 runs to 15 residues. The V end lost 5 bases, the J end lost 4 bases, and 17 bases lay between the germline ends. The CDR3 is CASSTVGRPAYGYTF. CDR3 coding DNA: TGTGCCAGCAGCACCGTTGGCAGGCCCGCCTATGGCTACACCTTC.

The CDR3 loop is CASSFGTSGTKETQYF. The DNA of the CDR3 is TGTGCCAGCAGCTTCGGGACTAGCGGTACCAAAGAGACCCAGTACTTC. The chain uses TRBV7-2 and TRBJ2-5, with 11 bases lining up with TRBD2. The length of the CDR3 is 16 residues. Trimming cost V 3 bases and J 3 bases; bases outside gene matches: 6. Germline V gives CDR1 SGHTA, CDR2 FQGNSA.

Here the CDR3 DNA reads TGTGCCAGCTCACCTGTGCGACAGGGGACCCTCGCGAGCACAGATACGCAGTATTTT. This encodes CASSPVRQGTLASTDTQYF. The chain carries TRBV18 and TRBJ2-3; 8 nucleotides agree with TRBD1. This CDR3 is 19 amino acids long. V dropped 3 bases and J dropped 0; count of bases not matched to a gene: 14. Germline V gives CDR1 KGHSH, CDR2 LQKENI.

Only one count was recorded for this clone. This sequence joins TRBV2 and TRBJ2-5; unclear D gene. The length of the CDR3 is 13 residues. The V gene's germline CDR1 is SNHLY and CDR2 FYNNEI. The V gene lost 6 bases and the J gene lost 4 bases, with 12 bases spanning the gap. CDR3 coding DNA: TGTGCCAGCAGCTTCCTTCGCAGAGAGACCCAGTACTTC. It codes for CASSFLRRETQYF.

The chain recombines TRBV18 with TRBJ1-2, with TRBD1 as a possible D gene (6 bases). The length of the CDR3 is 14 residues. CDR1 is KGHSH and CDR2 is LQKENI in the germline V gene. Trimming pared 3 bases from V and 7 bases from J, leaving 15 bases between. CDR3 in DNA: TGTGCCAGCTCACCCGTCGGGGGGCGCAGTGGCTACACCTTC. Amino acids: CASSPVGGRSGYTF.

The chain carries TRBV18 and TRBJ2-1; 11 bases line up with TRBD2. CDR3 length: 17 residues. Germline assignment: CDR1 KGHSH and CDR2 LQKENI. Trimming took 3 bases from V and 0 from J; bases not matched to a gene: 4. The DNA for the CDR3 is TGTGCCAGCTCACCGATACTAGCGGGGGCCTCCTACAATGAGCAGTTCTTC. Its translation: CASSPILAGASYNEQFF.

This clone showed up just once. The chain employs TRBV4-2 and TRBJ1-4; no clear D gene. The CDR3 spans 13 residues. Deletions cut 0 bases from V and 8 bases from J, with 7 bases between. Per the germline V gene, CDR1 is LGHNA and CDR2 is YNFKEQ. The CDR3 DNA sequence: TGTGCCAGCAGCCAAGATAGCGGGGAAAAACTGTTTTTT. It is translated as CASSQDSGEKLFF.

This sequence joins TRBV5-1 and TRBJ2-7; 8 positions agree with TRBD1. J lost 6 bases, V lost 4 bases, and 12 bases had no gene match. This CDR3 contains 15 residues. CDR1 and CDR2 (germline): SGHRS, YFSETQ. CDR3 in DNA: TGCGCCAGCAGCCTAATCCTGGGGACAGGTCGCGAGCAGTACTTC. It encodes CASSLILGTGREQYF.

The CDR3 protein is CASSVTSAPLHF. DNA of the CDR3: TGTGCCAGCAGTGTTACTAGTGCACCCCTCCACTTT. The chain couples TRBV28 to TRBJ1-6; no firm D call. Germline V lookup: CDR1 MDHEN, CDR2 SYDVKM. This CDR3 has 12 residues. Trimming stripped 5 bases from V and 11 bases from J, with 10 bases between.

The rearrangement joins TRBV5-1 to TRBJ2-7; 7 bases agree with TRBD1. Trimming at V came to 4 bases and at J to 3 bases, leaving 4 bases not matched to a gene. Germline-derived CDR1 and CDR2 are SGHRS and YFSETQ. CDR3 length: 13 residues. The CDR3 coding sequence is TGCGCCAGCAGCCCCAGACAGGGCTACGAGCAGTACTTC. Translating gives CASSPRQGYEQYF.

The chain employs TRBV7-2 and TRBJ1-1, with D tentatively TRBD1 (6 bases). This CDR3 has 16 residues. Deletions cut 5 bases from V and 1 base from J, with 17 bases between. CDR1 and CDR2 (germline): SGHTA, FQGNSA. CDR3 loop: CASSPYTGSPNTEAFF. The CDR3 DNA follows: TGTGCCAGCAGCCCATACACAGGGTCCCCGAACACTGAAGCTTTCTTT.

This clone came up once. The V gene is TRBV5-1, the J gene TRBJ2-6, with 11 bases matching TRBD2. Trimming took 4 bases from V and 0 from J; bases not matched to a gene: 6. Germline CDR1 is SGHRS and CDR2 is YFSETQ. The CDR3 loop spans 18 amino acids. The DNA of the CDR3 is TGCGCCAGCAGCCCCCCTAGCGGGGGGCTCTCTGGGGCCAACGTCCTGACTTTC. Encoded protein: CASSPPSGGLSGANVLTF.

The rearrangement links TRBV7-2 to TRBJ1-2; D is unresolved. Germline CDR1 and CDR2: SGHTA and FQGNSA. This CDR3 contains 16 residues. V was clipped by 4 bases and J by 3 bases, with 18 bases between them. Here the CDR3 reads CASSSLGRGFDYGYTF. CDR3 sequence (DNA): TGTGCCAGCAGCTCCCTGGGCCGGGGTTTCGACTATGGCTACACCTTC.

This chain uses TRBV5-1 with TRBJ2-7, with 8 bases lining up with TRBD2. There are 13 residues in the CDR3. In germline, CDR1 is SGHRS, CDR2 YFSETQ. V dropped 2 bases and J dropped 5; count of bases not matched to a gene: 3. CDR3 coding DNA: TGCGCCAGCAGCTTTAGCGGGGTGGACGAGCAGTACTTC. This translates into CASSFSGVDEQYF.

To note about this clone: One end of the junction fails to match germline, which may point to a read error. V and J are TRBV11-2 and TRBJ1-1, with TRBD1 matching 10 bases. CDR3 length: 15 residues. Germline V gene sequence: CDR1 SGHAT, CDR2 FQNNGV. The CDR3 reads CASRLGTGVNTEAFF. The CDR3 bases are TGTGCCAGCAGGTTAGGGACAGGGGTGAACACTGAAGCTTTCTTT.

The genes are TRBV6-6 and TRBJ1-1, with TRBD1 matching 8 bases. Unmatched junction bases numbered 7, after V lost 4 bases and J lost 3 bases. There are 15 residues in the CDR3. The V gene's germline CDR1 is MNHNY and CDR2 SVGAGI (reference sequence). DNA for the CDR3: TGTGCCAGCAGTTCAGGGGGCGGTTTGTACACTGAAGCTTTCTTT. Translating gives CASSSGGGLYTEAFF.